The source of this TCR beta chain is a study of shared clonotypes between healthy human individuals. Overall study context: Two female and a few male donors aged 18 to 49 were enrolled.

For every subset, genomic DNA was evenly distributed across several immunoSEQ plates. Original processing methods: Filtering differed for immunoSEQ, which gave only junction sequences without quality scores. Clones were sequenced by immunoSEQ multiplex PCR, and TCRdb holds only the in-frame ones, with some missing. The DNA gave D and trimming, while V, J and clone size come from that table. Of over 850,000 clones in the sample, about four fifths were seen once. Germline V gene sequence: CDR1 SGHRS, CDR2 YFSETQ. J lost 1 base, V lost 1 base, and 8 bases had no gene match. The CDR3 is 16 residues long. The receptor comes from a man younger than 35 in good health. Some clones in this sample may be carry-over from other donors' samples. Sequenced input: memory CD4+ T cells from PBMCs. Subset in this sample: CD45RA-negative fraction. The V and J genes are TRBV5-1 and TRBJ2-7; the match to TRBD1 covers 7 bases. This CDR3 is CASSLQPTGASYEQYF. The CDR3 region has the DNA TGCGCCAGCAGCTTGCAACCCACAGGGGCTTCCTACGAGCAGTACTTC.